This T cell receptor beta chain was observed in a study of CD8+ T cells in alopecia areata. Study findings and constraints: Mice showed clearer TCR sharing than patients did, a gap that was possibly HLA-related. Many expanded lesional clones persisted in scalp and blood during tofacitinib treatment.

The treatment denotes: oral pan-JAK inhibitor, 5-10 mg twice daily. To note about this clone: The antigen remains undetermined.

The CDR3 length is 12 residues. V was pared by 4 bases and J by 4 bases, with 7 bases between. Germline-derived CDR1 and CDR2 are SGHRS and YFSETQ. Reverse transcribed after extraction, RNA yielded cDNA as the sequencing template. Assay: immunoSEQ multiplex PCR; the TCRdb copy retains only in-frame clones and omits some. The data show roughly 210,000 clones, roughly 44% seen once. This sequence was found in a human donor with alopecia areata. This sequence joins TRBV5-1 and TRBJ2-3; D not resolved. The starting material was CD4+ T cells sorted from blood, obtained between weeks 36 and 40, from a patient treated with tofacitinib. The CDR3 is CASSGKADTQYF. In nucleotides, the CDR3 is TGCGCCAGCAGCGGAAAGGCAGATACGCAGTATTTT.